This is a list of T cell receptor beta chains from one sample in a study of T cells after yellow fever vaccination. TCRdb redid the calling of the 5' RACE reads with MiXCR, one entry per CDR3 protein. The data hold 200,000 to 300,000 distinct CDR3 sequences, with 3.6% observed a single time. The sequenced sample was PBMCs, obtained 15 days after the yellow fever booster vaccination. The origin of the receptors is a man aged 18 to 29 who received the YFV17D yellow fever vaccine. CDR3s include the opening cysteine and the closing phenylalanine or tryptophan. The D gene is left open where the match is weak. Size is stated for part of the rows, as once, few or many counts, or as a class when the clone is expanded.

>few|TRBD2|TRBJ2-3|TRBV12-3/TRBV12-4
TGTGCCAGCAGTAATTCACGAGCGGGGGGACCAGATACGCAGTATTTT
CASSNSRAGGPDTQYF
>many|.|TRBJ1-4|TRBV5-1
TGCGCCAGCAGCTCCGGGACGCAGAATGAAAAACTGTTTTTT
CASSSGTQNEKLFF
>many|.|TRBJ2-2|TRBV12-3/TRBV12-4
TGTGCCAGCAGTTTAGTCTTAGGGACCACCGGGGAGCTGTTTTTT
CASSLVLGTTGELFF
>many|.|TRBJ2-5|TRBV11-2
TGTGCCAGCAGCTTAATGCGGATGGAGACCCAGTACTTC
CASSLMRMETQYF
>many|.|TRBJ1-1|TRBV7-9
TGTGCCAGCAGCTTAGAGTTGGTCGTTGGGGAAGCTTTCTTT
CASSLELVVGEAFF
>many|TRBD2|TRBJ2-1|TRBV7-8
TGTGCCAGCAGCTTACCCCGCGGGGGGGCCAGTACTTACAATGAGCAGTTCTTC
CASSLPRGGASTYNEQFF
>many|TRBD2|TRBJ2-4|TRBV12-3/TRBV12-4
TGTGCCAGCAGTTTCTGGGGGGGGGGATCCGGGTCGCTAGCCAAAAACATTCAGTACTTC
CASSFWGGGSGSLAKNIQYF
>many|.|TRBJ1-1|TRBV6-5
TGTGCCAGCAGTTACGATTTACAGGGAGATGCTTTCTTT
CASSYDLQGDAFF
>many|.|TRBJ2-3|TRBV20-1
TGCAGTGCTAGAGTGACTGATACGCAGTATTTT
CSARVTDTQYF
>many|TRBD2|TRBJ2-7|TRBV7-2
TGTGCCAGCAGCTTAGAGGGGACTAGCGGGGGCTACGAGCAGTACTTC
CASSLEGTSGGYEQYF
>many|.|TRBJ1-6|TRBV7-8
TGTGCCAGCAGACCCGTCCCGAGCTCCTATAATTCACCCCTCCACTTT
CASRPVPSSYNSPLHF
>many|.|TRBJ2-3|TRBV4-3
TGCGCCAGCAGCCAAGAGAGGCCAGATACGCAGTATTTT
CASSQERPDTQYF
>many|.|TRBJ1-2|TRBV19
TGTGCCAGTACCCCCGGGGGGGGAGACTATGGCTACACCTTC
CASTPGGGDYGYTF
>many|.|TRBJ1-3|TRBV7-2
TGTGCCAGCAGCTTAGATCCAGGGAAAGGAAACACCATATATTTT
CASSLDPGKGNTIYF
>many|.|TRBJ1-2|TRBV4-1
TGCGCCAGCAGCCGGTCCGGGACCTTCTATGGCTACACCTTC
CASSRSGTFYGYTF
>many|TRBD1|TRBJ1-1|TRBV29-1
TGCAGCGGGTACCGGGACAGAGTGAACACTGAAGCTTTCTTT
CSGYRDRVNTEAFF
>.|.|TRBJ1-1|TRBV4-1
TGCGCCAGCAGCCAAGGGCAGCTGGGACAGAACACTGAAGCTTTCTTT
CASSQGQLGQNTEAFF
>.|TRBD2|TRBJ2-4|TRBV5-4
TGTGCCAGCAAACCTAGCGGGGCTAAAAACATTCAGTACTTC
CASKPSGAKNIQYF
>many|.|TRBJ2-2|TRBV11-2
TGTGCCAGCAGCTCTATTCGTAACACGAACACCGGGGAGCTGTTTTTT
CASSSIRNTNTGELFF
>many|TRBD2|TRBJ2-7|TRBV12-3/TRBV12-4
TGTGCCAGCAGTTTTACTAGCGCGTCCTACGAGCAGTACTTC
CASSFTSASYEQYF
>many|.|TRBJ2-1|TRBV7-3
TGTGCCAGCAGCTTCGGCGGGAACAGTTACAATGAGCAGTTCTTC
CASSFGGNSYNEQFF
>many|TRBD2|TRBJ2-1|TRBV6-2/TRBV6-3
TGTGCCAGCAGTGCGGGACTAGCGGGTTACAATGAGCAGTTCTTC
CASSAGLAGYNEQFF
>many|.|TRBJ2-3|TRBV10-3
TGTGCCATCAGTGACGTACGGGGGACCACAGATACGCAGTATTTT
CAISDVRGTTDTQYF
>.|.|TRBJ1-6|TRBV6-5
TGTGCCAGCAGTTACATTGTCGGCTATAATTCACCCCTCCACTTT
CASSYIVGYNSPLHF
>many|.|TRBJ2-4|TRBV6-6
TGTGCCAGCAGCCGCGGGGGCGCAAACATTCAGTACTTC
CASSRGGANIQYF
>many|.|TRBJ2-3|TRBV9
TGTGCCAGCAGCGTCGGGAGAAGCACAGATACGCAGTATTTT
CASSVGRSTDTQYF
>many|.|TRBJ2-5|TRBV12-3/TRBV12-4
TGTGCCAGCAGTCGAAACTCCGGGGAGACCCAGTACTTC
CASSRNSGETQYF
>many|.|TRBJ1-6|TRBV5-1
TGCGCCAGCAGCTTGGAGGCGGGTTCCCCCCTCCACTTT
CASSLEAGSPLHF
>many|TRBD1|TRBJ2-7|TRBV24-1
TGTGCCACCAGTGCGACAGGGGGCGGGGAGCAGTACTTC
CATSATGGGEQYF
>many|.|TRBJ2-7|TRBV21-1
TGTGCCAGCAGCGAGCGACAGCCCGGCACGTACGAGCAGTACTTC
CASSERQPGTYEQYF
>many|.|TRBJ1-3|TRBV4-1
TGCGCCAGCAGCCAAGTTCAAGTGGACGGAAACACCATATATTTT
CASSQVQVDGNTIYF
>many|.|TRBJ2-2|TRBV5-1
TGCGCCAGCAGCTTCACGGTGAACACCGGGGAGCTGTTTTTT
CASSFTVNTGELFF
>many|.|TRBJ1-2|TRBV18
TGTGCCAGCTCACCAAGGGCAGGGGAGCTTGGCTACACCTTC
CASSPRAGELGYTF
>many|.|TRBJ1-5|TRBV5-1
TGCGCCAGCAGCTTGGGAATAGCAACGAGCAATCAGCCCCAGCATTTT
CASSLGIATSNQPQHF
>.|.|TRBJ2-5|TRBV27
TGTGCCCCCACCCGGCAGGAGCCTGTAATCCAGTACTTC
CAPTRQEPVIQYF
>many|.|TRBJ2-4|TRBV6-6
TGTGCCAGCAGCCGCTCCCGAGAGCTAGCCAAAAACATTCAGTACTTC
CASSRSRELAKNIQYF
>few|.|TRBJ1-1|TRBV5-4
TGTGCCAGCAGCTTGGTGGTGGGCGTCAGGGCCGAAGCTTTCTTT
CASSLVVGVRAEAFF
>many|TRBD2|TRBJ2-3|TRBV6-4
TGTGCCAGCAAACGGGGGGAACACACAGATACGCAGTATTTT
CASKRGEHTDTQYF
>few|.|TRBJ2-3|TRBV10-3
TGTGCCATCTTATCTAGCAGTACAGATACGCAGTATTTT
CAILSSSTDTQYF
>many|TRBD2|TRBJ2-7|TRBV7-6
TGTGCCAGCAGCTTAAGCGGGGGGGCGTACGAGCAGTACTTC
CASSLSGGAYEQYF
>few|.|TRBJ1-2|TRBV30
TGTGCCTGGATAGTAGAGGCCTGGGATGGCTACACCTTC
CAWIVEAWDGYTF
>many|.|TRBJ1-5|TRBV28
TGTGCCAGCAGTTTACCTCGATACCAGCCCCAGCATTTT
CASSLPRYQPQHF
>many|TRBD1|TRBJ2-4|TRBV7-2
TGTGCCAGCAGCCAACAGGGGGTGAACATTCAGTACTTC
CASSQQGVNIQYF
>many|TRBD1|TRBJ2-1|TRBV7-2
TGTGCCAGCAGCGGGACAGGTGGTCGCAATGAGCAGTTCTTC
CASSGTGGRNEQFF
>many|TRBD2|TRBJ2-3|TRBV6-2/TRBV6-3
TGTGCCAGCAGTTACCGAGCGGGGGACACAGATACGCAGTATTTT
CASSYRAGDTDTQYF
>few|.|TRBJ2-1|TRBV20-1
TGCAGTGCTCCTTACGGATTCTCCTACAATGAGCAGTTCTTC
CSAPYGFSYNEQFF
>many|.|TRBJ2-7|TRBV3-1
TGTGCCAGCAGCCACATCGGAAGGGGACCCAACTACGAGCAGTACTTC
CASSHIGRGPNYEQYF
>many|.|TRBJ1-6|TRBV7-2
TGTGCCAGCAGCTTAGTGGGACCCCTCCACTTT
CASSLVGPLHF
>.|.|TRBJ1-1|TRBV5-4
TGTGCCATCACGGGACACCCAAACACTGAAGCTTTCTTT
CAITGHPNTEAFF
>many|.|TRBJ1-4|TRBV5-1
TGCGCCAGCAGCTTGAGGCAGAATGAAAAACTGTTTTTT
CASSLRQNEKLFF
>many|.|TRBJ2-7|TRBV21-1
TGTGCCAGCAGCAACGGGCGTTCCTACGAGCAGTACTTC
CASSNGRSYEQYF
>few|.|TRBJ2-7|TRBV18
TGTGCCAGCTCACCGAGGAGGGGGCCTAACGAGCAGTACTTC
CASSPRRGPNEQYF
>.|.|TRBJ1-1|TRBV20-1
TGCAGTGCTAGAGTGGGGGGGCTGGAAGCTTTCTTT
CSARVGGLEAFF
>many|TRBD1|TRBJ2-5|TRBV7-6
TGTGCCAGCAGCTCAGGGTTGACAGGGAGTAGGGAGACCCAGTACTTC
CASSSGLTGSRETQYF
>many|.|TRBJ1-5|TRBV30
TGTGCCCTCCGGGACCGCAATCAGCCCCAGCATTTT
CALRDRNQPQHF
>.|TRBD2|TRBJ2-5|TRBV30
TGTGCCTGGAGTATGAGAATAGCGGGGGAAGAGACCCAGTACTTC
CAWSMRIAGEETQYF
>.|TRBD1|TRBJ1-1|TRBV6-5
TGTGCCAGCAGTTATACAGGGGGCATGAACACTGAAGCTTTCTTT
CASSYTGGMNTEAFF
>many|.|TRBJ1-1|TRBV5-1
TGCGCCAGCAGCCACTACGGGGGGCCCATGAACACTGAAGCTTTCTTT
CASSHYGGPMNTEAFF
>many|.|TRBJ1-6|TRBV27
TGTGCCAGCAGTTTATCGGAAGGGGTTAATTCACCCCTCCACTTT
CASSLSEGVNSPLHF